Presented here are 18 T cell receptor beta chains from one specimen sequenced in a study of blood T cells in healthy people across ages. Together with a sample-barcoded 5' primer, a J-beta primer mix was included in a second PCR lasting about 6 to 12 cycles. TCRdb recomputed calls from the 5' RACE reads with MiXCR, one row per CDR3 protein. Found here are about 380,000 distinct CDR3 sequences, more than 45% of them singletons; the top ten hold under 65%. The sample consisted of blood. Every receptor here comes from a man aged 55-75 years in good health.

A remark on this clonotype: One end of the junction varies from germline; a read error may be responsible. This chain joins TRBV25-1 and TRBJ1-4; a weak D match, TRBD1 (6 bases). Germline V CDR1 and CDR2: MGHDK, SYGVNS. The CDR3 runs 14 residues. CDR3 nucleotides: TGTGCCTGCAGTGTGGACAGCGATAATGAAAAACTGTTTTTT. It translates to CACSVDSDNEKLFF.

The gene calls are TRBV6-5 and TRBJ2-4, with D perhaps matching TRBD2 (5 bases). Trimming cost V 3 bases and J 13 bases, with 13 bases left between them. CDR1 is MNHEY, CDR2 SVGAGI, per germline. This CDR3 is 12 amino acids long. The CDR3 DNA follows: TGTGCCAGCAGTTATCAATCTGGGGAGCAGTACTTC. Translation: CASSYQSGEQYF.

The CDR3 reads CSAMGYGQTVSYEQYF. The CDR3 DNA follows: TGCAGTGCTATGGGTTACGGACAGACTGTTTCCTACGAGCAGTACTTC. J is TRBJ2-4 and V is TRBV20-1, with a weak D call TRBD1 (6 bases). The J call is uncertain, as TRBJ2-7 better fits the DNA end. CDR3 size: 16 residues. Germline values: CDR1 DFQATT, CDR2 SNEGSKA (reference sequence).

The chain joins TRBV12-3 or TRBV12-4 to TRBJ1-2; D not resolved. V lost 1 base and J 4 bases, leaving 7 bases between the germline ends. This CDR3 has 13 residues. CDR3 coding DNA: TGTGCCAGCAGTTTAGAGGCGGGCTATGGCTACACCTTC. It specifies CASSLEAGYGYTF.

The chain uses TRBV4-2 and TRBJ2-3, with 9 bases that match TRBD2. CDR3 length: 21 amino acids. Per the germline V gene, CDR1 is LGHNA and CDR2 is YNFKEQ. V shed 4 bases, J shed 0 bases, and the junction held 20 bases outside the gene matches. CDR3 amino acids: CASSPDFGRASGKGSTDTQYF. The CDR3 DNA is TGTGCCAGCAGCCCAGATTTTGGTAGGGCTAGCGGGAAGGGGAGCACAGATACGCAGTATTTT.

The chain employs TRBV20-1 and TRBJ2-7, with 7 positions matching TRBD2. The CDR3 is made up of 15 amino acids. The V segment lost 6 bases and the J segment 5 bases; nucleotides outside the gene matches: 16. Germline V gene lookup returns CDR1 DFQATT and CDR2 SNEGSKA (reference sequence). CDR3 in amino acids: CSASDGSGTRNEQYF. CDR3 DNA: TGCAGTGCCTCGGACGGGAGCGGGACGAGGAACGAGCAGTACTTC.

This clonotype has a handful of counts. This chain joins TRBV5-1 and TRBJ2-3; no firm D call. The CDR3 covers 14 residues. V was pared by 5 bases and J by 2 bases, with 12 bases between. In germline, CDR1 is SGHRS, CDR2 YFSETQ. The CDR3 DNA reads TGCGCCAGCAGTACGGCATCGGACACAGATACGCAGTATTTT. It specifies CASSTASDTDTQYF.

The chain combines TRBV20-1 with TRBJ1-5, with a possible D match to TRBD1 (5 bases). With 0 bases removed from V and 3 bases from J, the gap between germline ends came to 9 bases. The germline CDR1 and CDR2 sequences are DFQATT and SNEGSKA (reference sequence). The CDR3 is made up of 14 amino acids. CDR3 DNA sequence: TGCAGTGCTAGAGATCAAGGGGACAATCAGCCCCAGCATTTT. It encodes CSARDQGDNQPQHF.

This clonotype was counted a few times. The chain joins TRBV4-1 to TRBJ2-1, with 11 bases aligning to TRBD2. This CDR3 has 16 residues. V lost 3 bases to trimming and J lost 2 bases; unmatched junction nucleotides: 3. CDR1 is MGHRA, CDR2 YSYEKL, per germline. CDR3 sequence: CASSQGGLAAYNEQFF. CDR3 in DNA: TGCGCCAGCAGCCAGGGGGGACTAGCGGCCTACAATGAGCAGTTCTTC.

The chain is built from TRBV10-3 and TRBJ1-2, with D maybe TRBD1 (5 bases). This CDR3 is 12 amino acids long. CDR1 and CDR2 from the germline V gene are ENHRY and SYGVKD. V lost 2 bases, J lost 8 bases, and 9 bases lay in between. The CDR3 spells CAISEQGEGYTF. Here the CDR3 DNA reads TGTGCCATCAGTGAGCAAGGGGAAGGCTACACCTTC.

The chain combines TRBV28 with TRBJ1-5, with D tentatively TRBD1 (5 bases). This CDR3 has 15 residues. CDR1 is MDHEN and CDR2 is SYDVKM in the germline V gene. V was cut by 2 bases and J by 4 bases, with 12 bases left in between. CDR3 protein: CASSLGRASNQPQHF. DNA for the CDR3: TGTGCCAGCAGTTTAGGCAGGGCCTCAAATCAGCCCCAGCATTTT.

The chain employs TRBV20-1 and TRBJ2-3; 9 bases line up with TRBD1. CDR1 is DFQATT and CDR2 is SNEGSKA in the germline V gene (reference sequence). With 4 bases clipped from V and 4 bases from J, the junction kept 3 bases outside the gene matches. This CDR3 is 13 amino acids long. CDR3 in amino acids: CSATGTGSDTQYF. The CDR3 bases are TGCAGTGCTACCGGGACAGGGTCAGATACGCAGTATTTT.

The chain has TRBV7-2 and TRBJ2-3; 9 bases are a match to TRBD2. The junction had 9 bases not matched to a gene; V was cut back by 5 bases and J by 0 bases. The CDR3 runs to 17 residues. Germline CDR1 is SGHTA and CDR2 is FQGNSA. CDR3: CASSRGTSSTSTDTQYF. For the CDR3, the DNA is TGTGCCAGCAGCAGGGGGACTAGCAGTACTAGCACAGATACGCAGTATTTT.

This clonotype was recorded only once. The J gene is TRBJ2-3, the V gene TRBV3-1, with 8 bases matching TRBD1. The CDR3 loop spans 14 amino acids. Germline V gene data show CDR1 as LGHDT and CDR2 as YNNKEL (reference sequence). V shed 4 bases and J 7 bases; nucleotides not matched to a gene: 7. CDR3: CASSPDRVQNTQYF. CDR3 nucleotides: TGTGCCAGCAGCCCGGACAGGGTTCAGAATACGCAGTATTTT.

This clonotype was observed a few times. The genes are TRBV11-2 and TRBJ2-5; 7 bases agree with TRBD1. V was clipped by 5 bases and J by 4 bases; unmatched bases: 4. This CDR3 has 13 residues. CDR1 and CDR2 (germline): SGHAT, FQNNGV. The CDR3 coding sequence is TGTGCCAGCAGCATCGGGACAGTAGAGACCCAGTACTTC. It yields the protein CASSIGTVETQYF.

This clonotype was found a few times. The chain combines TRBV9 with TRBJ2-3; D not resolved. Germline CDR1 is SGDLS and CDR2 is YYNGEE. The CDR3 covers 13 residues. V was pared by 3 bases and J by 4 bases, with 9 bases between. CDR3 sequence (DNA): TGTGCCAGCAGCGCCCCCCCCGCAGATACGCAGTATTTT. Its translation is CASSAPPADTQYF. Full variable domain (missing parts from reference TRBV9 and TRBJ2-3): DSGVTQTPKHLITATGQRVTLRCSPRSGDLSVYWYQQSLDQGLQFLIQYYNGEERAKGNILERFSAQQFPDLHSELNLSSLELGDSALYFCASSAPPADTQYFGPGTRLTVL.

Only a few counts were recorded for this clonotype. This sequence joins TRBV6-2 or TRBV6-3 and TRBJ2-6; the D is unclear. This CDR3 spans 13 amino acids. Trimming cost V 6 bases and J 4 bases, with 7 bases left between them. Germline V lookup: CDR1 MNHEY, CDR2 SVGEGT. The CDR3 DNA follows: TGTGCCAGCAGGGAGTACGGGGCCAACGTCCTGACTTTC. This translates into CASREYGANVLTF.

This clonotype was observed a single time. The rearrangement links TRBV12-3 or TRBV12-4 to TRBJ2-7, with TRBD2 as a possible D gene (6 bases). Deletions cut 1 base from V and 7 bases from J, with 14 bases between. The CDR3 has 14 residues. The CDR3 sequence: CASSLGTIFDEQYF. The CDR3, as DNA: TGTGCCAGCAGTTTAGGGACTATTTTCGATGAGCAGTACTTC.